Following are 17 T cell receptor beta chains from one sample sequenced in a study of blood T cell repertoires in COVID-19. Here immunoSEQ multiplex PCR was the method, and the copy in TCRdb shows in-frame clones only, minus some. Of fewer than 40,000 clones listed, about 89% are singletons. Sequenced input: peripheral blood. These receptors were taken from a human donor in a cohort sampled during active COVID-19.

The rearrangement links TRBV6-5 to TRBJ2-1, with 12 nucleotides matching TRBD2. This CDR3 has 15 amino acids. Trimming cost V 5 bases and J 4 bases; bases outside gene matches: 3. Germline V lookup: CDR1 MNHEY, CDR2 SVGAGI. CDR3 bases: TGTGCCAGCAGTCCTAGCGGGGGGGCTTACAATGAGCAGTTCTTC. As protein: CASSPSGGAYNEQFF.

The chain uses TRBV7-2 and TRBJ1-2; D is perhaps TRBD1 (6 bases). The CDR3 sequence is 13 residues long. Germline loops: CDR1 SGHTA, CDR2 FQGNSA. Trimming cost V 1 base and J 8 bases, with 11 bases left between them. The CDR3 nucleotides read TGTGCCAGCAGCTTAGATCGGACAGCCGGCTACACCTTC. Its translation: CASSLDRTAGYTF.

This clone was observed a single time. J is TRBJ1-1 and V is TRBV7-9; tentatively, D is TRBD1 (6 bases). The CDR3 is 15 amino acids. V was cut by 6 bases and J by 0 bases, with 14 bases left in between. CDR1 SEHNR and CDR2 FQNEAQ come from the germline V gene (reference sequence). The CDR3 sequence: CASREDRALNTEAFF. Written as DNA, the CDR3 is TGTGCCAGCAGGGAGGACAGAGCCTTGAACACTGAAGCTTTCTTT.

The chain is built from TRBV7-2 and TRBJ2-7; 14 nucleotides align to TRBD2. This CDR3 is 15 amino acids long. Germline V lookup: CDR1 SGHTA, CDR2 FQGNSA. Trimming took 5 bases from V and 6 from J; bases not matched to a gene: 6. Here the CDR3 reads CASSATSGRVGEQYF. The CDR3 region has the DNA TGTGCCAGCAGCGCGACTAGCGGGAGGGTTGGCGAGCAGTACTTC.

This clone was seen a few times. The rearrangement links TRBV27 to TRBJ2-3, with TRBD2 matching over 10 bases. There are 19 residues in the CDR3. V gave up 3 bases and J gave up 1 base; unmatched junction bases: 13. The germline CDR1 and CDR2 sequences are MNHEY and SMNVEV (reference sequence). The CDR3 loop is CASSFTAPSGGRGTDTQYF. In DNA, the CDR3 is TGTGCCAGCAGTTTTACGGCACCTAGCGGGGGACGTGGCACAGATACGCAGTATTTT.

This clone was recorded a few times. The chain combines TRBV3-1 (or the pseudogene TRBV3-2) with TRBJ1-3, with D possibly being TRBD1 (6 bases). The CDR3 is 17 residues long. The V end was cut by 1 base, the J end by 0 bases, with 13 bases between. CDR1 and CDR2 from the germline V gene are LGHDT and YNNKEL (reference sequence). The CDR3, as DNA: TGTGCCAGCAGCCAAGGGGGGCAGGCTTTCTCTGGAAACACCATATATTTT. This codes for CASSQGGQAFSGNTIYF.

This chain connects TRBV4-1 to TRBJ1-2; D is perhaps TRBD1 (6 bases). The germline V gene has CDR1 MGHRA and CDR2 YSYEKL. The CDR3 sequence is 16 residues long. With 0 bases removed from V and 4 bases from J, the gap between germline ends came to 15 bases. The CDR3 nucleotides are TGCGCCAGCAGCCAAGATCTAGGTACAGGGAGCTATGGCTACACCTTC. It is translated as CASSQDLGTGSYGYTF.

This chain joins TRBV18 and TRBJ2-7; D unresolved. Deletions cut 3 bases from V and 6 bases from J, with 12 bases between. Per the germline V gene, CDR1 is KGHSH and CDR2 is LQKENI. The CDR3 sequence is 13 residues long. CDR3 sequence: CASSPPAPGEQYF. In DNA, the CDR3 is TGTGCCAGCTCACCCCCCGCTCCCGGCGAGCAGTACTTC.

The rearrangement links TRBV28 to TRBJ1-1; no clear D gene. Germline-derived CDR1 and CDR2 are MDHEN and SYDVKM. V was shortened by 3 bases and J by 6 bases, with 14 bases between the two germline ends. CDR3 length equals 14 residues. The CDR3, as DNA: TGTGCCAGCAGTTTCCGGAACAGTGTGCCTGAAGCTTTCTTT. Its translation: CASSFRNSVPEAFF.

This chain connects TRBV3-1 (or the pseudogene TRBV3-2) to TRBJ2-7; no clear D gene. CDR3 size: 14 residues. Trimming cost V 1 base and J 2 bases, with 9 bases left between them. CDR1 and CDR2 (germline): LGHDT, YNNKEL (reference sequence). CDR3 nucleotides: TGTGCCAGCAGCCAAGGTAGCCGAACCTACGAGCAGTACTTC. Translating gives CASSQGSRTYEQYF.

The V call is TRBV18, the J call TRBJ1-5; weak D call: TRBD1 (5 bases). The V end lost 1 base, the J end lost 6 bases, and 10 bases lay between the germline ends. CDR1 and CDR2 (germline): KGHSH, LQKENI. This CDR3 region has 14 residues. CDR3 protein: CASSPLAGSQPQHF. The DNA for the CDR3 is TGTGCCAGCTCACCACTCGCAGGGTCTCAGCCCCAGCATTTT.

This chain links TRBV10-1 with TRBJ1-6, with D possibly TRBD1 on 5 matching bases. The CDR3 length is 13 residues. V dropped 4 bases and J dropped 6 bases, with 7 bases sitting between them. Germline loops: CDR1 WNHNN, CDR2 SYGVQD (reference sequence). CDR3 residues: CASSAGVNSPLHF. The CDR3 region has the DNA TGCGCCAGCAGTGCGGGGGTTAATTCACCCCTCCACTTT.

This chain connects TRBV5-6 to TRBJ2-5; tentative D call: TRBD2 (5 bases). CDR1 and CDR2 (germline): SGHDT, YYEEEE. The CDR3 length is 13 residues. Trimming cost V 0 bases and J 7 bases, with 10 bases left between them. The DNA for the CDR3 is TGTGCCAGCAGCTTGGCCGGGGTCGGGACCCAGTACTTC. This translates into CASSLAGVGTQYF.

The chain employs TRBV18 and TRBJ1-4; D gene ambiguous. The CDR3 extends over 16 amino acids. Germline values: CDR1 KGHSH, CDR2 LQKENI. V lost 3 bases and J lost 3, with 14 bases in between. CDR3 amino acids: CASSPYLRDANEKLFF. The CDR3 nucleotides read TGTGCCAGCTCACCCTACCTCCGCGATGCTAATGAAAAACTGTTTTTT. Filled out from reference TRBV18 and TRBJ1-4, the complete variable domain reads NAGVMQNPRHLVRRRGQEARLRCSPMKGHSHVYWYRQLPEEGLKFMVYLQKENIIDESGMPKERFSAEFPKEGPSILRIQQVVRGDSAAYFCASSPYLRDANEKLFFGSGTQLSVL.

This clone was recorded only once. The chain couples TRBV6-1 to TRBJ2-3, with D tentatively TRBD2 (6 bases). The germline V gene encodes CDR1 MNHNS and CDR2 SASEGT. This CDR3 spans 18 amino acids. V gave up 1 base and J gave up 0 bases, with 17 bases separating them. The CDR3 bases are TGTGCCAGCAGTGAAGTGGTCGCGGCGGGGTTAAGCACAGATACGCAGTATTTT. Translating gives CASSEVVAAGLSTDTQYF.

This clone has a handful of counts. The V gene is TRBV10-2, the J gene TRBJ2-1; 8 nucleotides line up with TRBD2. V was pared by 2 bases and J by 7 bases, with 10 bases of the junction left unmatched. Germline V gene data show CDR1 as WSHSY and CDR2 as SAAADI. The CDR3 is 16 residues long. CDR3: CASSERGASGLNEQFF. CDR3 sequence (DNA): TGCGCCAGCAGTGAGAGGGGGGCTAGCGGGCTAAATGAGCAGTTCTTC.

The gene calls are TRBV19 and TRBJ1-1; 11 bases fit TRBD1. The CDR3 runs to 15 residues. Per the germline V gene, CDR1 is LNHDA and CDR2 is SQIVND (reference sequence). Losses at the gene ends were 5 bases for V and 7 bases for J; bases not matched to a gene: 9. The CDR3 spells CASSAPGTGGYEAFF. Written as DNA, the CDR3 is TGTGCCAGTAGTGCACCCGGGACAGGGGGATATGAAGCTTTCTTT.